This TCR beta chain was sequenced for a study of shared clonotypes between healthy human individuals. The method was immunoSEQ multiplex PCR; TCRdb's version includes in-frame clones alone and lacks a portion of them. Of roughly 2.4 million clones listed, 90% to 96% are singletons. Regarding the study as a whole: Naive subsets tended to show greater estimated richness than memory subsets.

CDR1 is KGHSH and CDR2 is LQKENI in the germline V gene. The CDR3 has 15 residues. V trimming: 3 bases; J trimming: 10 bases; junction bases outside the gene matches: 10. This clone was seen only once. Antigen: not known. Sequenced: naive CD4+ T cells sorted from blood. The subset denotes: CD45RA+ positively selected. This chain joins TRBV18 and TRBJ1-1; TRBD1 matches at 11 bases. The source of this sequence is a man aged 18 to 29 in good health. Here the CDR3 reads CASSPPSGQGVLAFF. The CDR3 nucleotides read TGTGCCAGCTCACCCCCCTCGGGACAGGGGGTGTTAGCTTTCTTT. Drawing the rest from reference TRBV18 and TRBJ1-1, the complete variable domain is NAGVMQNPRHLVRRRGQEARLRCSPMKGHSHVYWYRQLPEEGLKFMVYLQKENIIDESGMPKERFSAEFPKEGPSILRIQQVVRGDSAAYFCASSPPSGQGVLAFFGQGTRLTVV.